Below are 18 T cell receptor beta chains sequenced from a single sample in a study of T cells in Graves' hyperthyroidism and ophthalmopathy. TCR beta CDR3 regions were amplified from RNA. HTBI primers drove first-round RT-PCR of the TCR CDR3. A single record per CDR3 protein comes from TCRdb applying MiXCR to the multiplex PCR reads. The sample includes hundreds of thousands of distinct CDR3 sequences, around 19% of them seen just once. Sequenced sample: blood. Receptors originate from a woman aged 45-60 years with Graves' hyperthyroidism that later progressed to Graves' ophthalmopathy.

This clonotype came up many times. The J gene is TRBJ1-3, the V gene TRBV7-9; D unclear. This CDR3 contains 14 residues. CDR1 and CDR2 (germline): SEHNR, FQNEAQ (reference sequence). V lost 5 bases, J lost 0 bases, and 8 bases lay in between. CDR3 sequence: CASSPLRSGNTIYF. The CDR3 DNA reads TGTGCCAGCAGCCCCCTTCGCTCTGGAAACACCATATATTTT.

As regards this clonotype: A much larger clone lies a single base off, so this may be a read error. The CDR3 protein is CVSSLNWGNTEAFF. The CDR3 nucleotides read TGTGTCAGCAGCTTGAACTGGGGAAACACTGAAGCTTTCTTT. The chain joins TRBV5-6 to TRBJ1-1, with no clear D. This CDR3 has 14 amino acids. The germline CDR1 and CDR2 sequences are SGHDT and YYEEEE.

The gene calls are TRBV6-2 or TRBV6-3 and TRBJ1-6; no clear D. CDR1 is MNHEY and CDR2 is SVGEGT in the germline V gene. V dropped 4 bases and J dropped 0 bases, with 10 bases sitting between them. CDR3 size: 16 residues. As DNA, the CDR3 is TGTGCCAGCAGTTGGACCTCGAGCTCCTATAATTCACCCCTCCACTTT. Translated: CASSWTSSSYNSPLHF.

This clonotype was recorded only once. This chain links TRBV4-1 with TRBJ1-5; 7 nucleotides align to TRBD1. Germline V gene lookup returns CDR1 MGHRA and CDR2 YSYEKL. The CDR3 sequence is 17 residues long. V lost 0 bases and J lost 6; bases outside the gene matches: 11. CDR3 region: CASSQDPTGERRQPQHF. Here the CDR3 DNA reads TGCGCCAGCAGCCAAGACCCCACAGGGGAGAGGCGTCAGCCCCAGCATTTT.

This clonotype turned up a few times. The genes are TRBV20-1 and TRBJ1-4, with TRBD1 matching over 7 bases. CDR1 and CDR2 from the germline V gene are DFQATT and SNEGSKA (reference sequence). V lost 6 bases, J lost 3 bases, and 10 bases stayed unmatched. CDR3 length: 15 residues. CDR3 amino acids: CSADSLTGPNEKLFF. The CDR3 DNA reads TGCAGTGCCGACAGTCTGACAGGGCCTAATGAAAAACTGTTTTTT.

The chain has TRBV6-1 and TRBJ2-3; TRBD1 agrees at 12 bases. V trimming: 5 bases; J trimming: 7 bases; junction bases outside the gene matches: 7. This CDR3 is 15 amino acids long. From germline, CDR1 is MNHNS and CDR2 SASEGT. This chain's CDR3 is CASSRGDRGQYTQYF. The CDR3 DNA sequence: TGTGCCAGCAGTCGAGGGGACAGGGGGCAATATACGCAGTATTTT.

Ten or more counts support this clonotype. The chain combines TRBV6-5 with TRBJ2-5; TRBD2 agrees at 12 bases. Looked up from germline, CDR1 is MNHEY and CDR2 is SVGAGI. The ends lost 0 bases at V and 1 base at J; junction bases unmatched: 9. This CDR3 region has 19 residues. CDR3 amino acids: CASSYSGGLAGPTQETQYF. CDR3 bases: TGTGCCAGCAGTTACTCGGGCGGACTAGCGGGGCCTACCCAAGAGACCCAGTACTTC.

This clonotype was seen once. A much more abundant neighbour one base away suggests this may be a read error. The rearrangement links TRBV6-2 or TRBV6-3 to TRBJ2-3; unclear D gene. V lost 0 bases and J lost 1, with 20 bases in between. The CDR3 sequence is 19 residues long. CDR1 and CDR2 from the germline V gene are MNHEY and SVGEGT. CDR3: CASSYSNPGLLIGTDTQYF. The CDR3 nucleotides are TGTGCCAGCAGTTACTCGAACCCTGGCTTACTCATAGGCACAGATACGCAGTATTTT.

This clonotype has at least ten counts. V usage is TRBV20-1 and J usage is TRBJ2-3, with 7 bases lining up with TRBD2. V trimming: 2 bases; J trimming: 3 bases; junction bases outside the gene matches: 2. CDR3 length equals 13 residues. Germline V gene data show CDR1 as DFQATT and CDR2 as SNEGSKA (reference sequence). CDR3 protein: CSARLADTDTQYF. The CDR3 coding sequence is TGCAGTGCTAGACTAGCGGATACAGATACGCAGTATTTT.

This clonotype has a count of ten or more. The CDR3 sequence is CASSRGKHYEQYF. Here the CDR3 DNA reads TGTGCCAGCAGTCGGGGGAAACACTACGAGCAGTACTTC. This rearrangement joins TRBV6-1 to TRBJ2-7; possible D gene TRBD2, 6 bases. Trimming took 5 bases from V and 3 from J, leaving 11 bases between them. The CDR3 is made up of 13 amino acids. In germline, CDR1 is MNHNS, CDR2 SASEGT.

In this sample, this clonotype turned up a few times. The V and J genes are TRBV6-1 and TRBJ2-2; maybe TRBD1 (6 bases). The V end was cut by 8 bases, the J end by 3 bases, with 13 bases between. This CDR3 spans 14 amino acids. CDR1 and CDR2 from the germline V gene are MNHNS and SASEGT. DNA for the CDR3: TGTGCCAGCCCAAGGGACACTTACACCGGGGAGCTGTTTTTT. It codes for CASPRDTYTGELFF.

As concerns this clonotype: The junction departs from germline at one end; a sequencing error may be responsible. The chain employs TRBV24-1 and TRBJ2-1; 7 nucleotides match TRBD2. This CDR3 comprises 14 residues. Per germline, CDR1 KGHDR and CDR2 SFDVKD. CDR3 in amino acids: CATSAGRSYNELFF. The CDR3 DNA follows: TGTGCCACCAGTGCCGGGAGGTCCTACAATGAGCTGTTCTTC.

V usage is TRBV9 and J usage is TRBJ2-7; a weak D match, TRBD1 (6 bases). The CDR3 loop spans 14 amino acids. Trimming shortened V by 3 bases and J by 6 bases, and 16 bases separated the two germline ends. Germline CDR1 reads SGDLS; CDR2 reads YYNGEE. The CDR3 DNA reads TGTGCCAGCAGCGCAGGGGATACGTCCCGCGAGCAGTACTTC. It is translated as CASSAGDTSREQYF. The full variable domain, completed using reference TRBV9 and TRBJ2-7, is DSGVTQTPKHLITATGQRVTLRCSPRSGDLSVYWYQQSLDQGLQFLIQYYNGEERAKGNILERFSAQQFPDLHSELNLSSLELGDSALYFCASSAGDTSREQYFGPGTRLTVT.

This clonotype was detected a few times. The chain joins TRBV20-1 to TRBJ2-3; D is unclear. The CDR3 consists of 15 residues. Trimming stripped 2 bases from V and 2 bases from J, with 14 bases between. CDR1 is DFQATT and CDR2 is SNEGSKA in the germline V gene (reference sequence). CDR3 residues: CSARRRGRTTDTQYF. CDR3 nucleotide sequence: TGCAGTGCTAGACGCCGAGGCAGGACCACAGATACGCAGTATTTT.

The CDR3 coding sequence is TGTGCCAGCAGCCAAGTTGGAAGGGTGGGCACAGATACGCAGTATTTT. This sequence encodes CASSQVGRVGTDTQYF. The chain carries TRBV14 and TRBJ2-3; the D is unclear. Germline V gives CDR1 SGHDN, CDR2 FVKESK. This CDR3 has 16 residues. V was shortened by 1 base and J by 1 base, with 12 bases between the two germline ends.

The sample holds a few counts of this clonotype. J is TRBJ2-2 and V is TRBV30; 8 nucleotides match TRBD2. V trimming: 1 base; J trimming: 6 bases; junction bases outside the gene matches: 1. This CDR3 contains 13 residues. The germline V gene encodes CDR1 GTSNPN and CDR2 SVGIG (reference sequence). The CDR3 DNA sequence: TGTGCCTGGAGTGCGCGGGAGGCCGGGGAGCTGTTTTTT. This encodes CAWSAREAGELFF.

V usage is TRBV30 and J usage is TRBJ1-6, with D tentatively TRBD1 (5 bases). Per the germline V gene, CDR1 is GTSNPN and CDR2 is SVGIG (reference sequence). The CDR3 spans 12 residues. With 5 bases removed from V and 6 bases from J, the gap between germline ends came to 8 bases. CDR3 sequence: CAWLDSNSPLHF. The CDR3 DNA follows: TGTGCCTGGCTAGACAGTAATTCACCCCTCCACTTT.

This clonotype was detected a few times. The chain joins TRBV30 to TRBJ1-4, with 7 bases that match TRBD1. Germline V gene data show CDR1 as GTSNPN and CDR2 as SVGIG (reference sequence). There are 13 residues in the CDR3. J was trimmed by 4 bases and V by 5 bases; bases with no gene match: 4. CDR3 amino acids: CAWGTAFNEKLFF. The CDR3 nucleotides read TGTGCCTGGGGGACAGCGTTTAATGAAAAACTGTTTTTT.